This TCR beta chain was documented in a study of blood T cell repertoires in COVID-19. Per germline, CDR1 SGHDT and CDR2 YYEEEE. The CDR3 contains 13 residues. Deletions cut 2 bases from V and 11 bases from J, with 16 bases between. TCRdb's table, derived via immunoSEQ multiplex PCR, lists solely in-frame clones and lacks some. In the table there are some 190,000 clones, around four fifths of which are singletons. This TCR came from a human donor in a cohort sampled during active COVID-19. This sequence joins TRBV5-6 and TRBJ1-1; D call uncertain. Sequencing input: peripheral blood. CDR3 sequence reads: CASSFSGLLGAFF. The CDR3 bases are TGTGCCAGCAGCTTTTCAGGACTCCTGGGGGCTTTCTTT.